This paragraph reports one T cell receptor beta chain. The data were taken from a study of blood T cell repertoires in COVID-19. This CDR3 comprises 14 residues. Trimming removed 4 bases at V and 1 base at J, with 7 bases between. Per the germline V gene, CDR1 is SGHAT and CDR2 is FQDESV (reference sequence). The data were produced by immunoSEQ multiplex PCR, yet TCRdb's version contains in-frame clones alone and is incomplete. The sample consists of about 61,000 clones, around nine tenths of them appearing once. This clonotype was obtained from a woman aged 50 to 65 with active or convalescent COVID-19. Specimen: peripheral blood. The genes are TRBV11-1 and TRBJ2-2; D possibly corresponds to TRBD1 (5 bases). Written as DNA, the CDR3 is TGTGCCAGCAGCTCTACAGGGAACACCGGGGAGCTGTTTTTT. Translated: CASSSTGNTGELFF. Complete variable domain (other parts from reference TRBV11-1 and TRBJ2-2): EAEVAQSPRYKITEKSQAVAFWCDPISGHATLYWYRQILGQGPELLVQFQDESVVDDSQLPKDRFSAERLKGVDSTLKIQPAELGDSAMYLCASSSTGNTGELFFGEGSRLTVL.